This T cell receptor beta chain stems from a study of vaccination effects on CD4 cells after COVID-19. Overall study: Two convalescent patients were sampled 16 days and one week before vaccination.

Trimming cost V 3 bases and J 0 bases, with 30 bases left between them. Per the germline V gene, CDR1 is LGHNT and CDR2 is FRNRAP. The CDR3 runs 22 residues. Produced via immunoSEQ multiplex PCR; TCRdb's table is partial and in-frame only. Of approximately 47,000 clones listed, around 76% are singletons. Once cultured for 10 to 11 days, the cells underwent separation to obtain CD4+ T cells. Notes on this clone: Its cognate antigen is unknown.

The V and J genes are TRBV12-5 and TRBJ2-1; D tentatively fits TRBD1 or TRBD2 (6 bases each). The sequence derives from a human donor who had a prior SARS-CoV-2 infection. The material sequenced was CD4+ T cells from PBMCs cultured without peptide, taken before COVID-19 vaccination. CDR3 sequence: CASGFFSGIFVVRDNSYNEQFF. Written as DNA, the CDR3 is TGTGCTAGTGGTTTTTTTTCGGGCATATTCGTCGTGCGGGACAACTCCTACAATGAGCAGTTCTTC.